This T cell receptor (beta chain) appears in the sequencing data of a study of response to subunit inactivated influenza vaccine. Findings and caveats of the study: The authors suggested that few new T cells are recruited per seasonal influenza vaccination.

TCRdb re-called the RT-PCR reads through MiXCR, storing one row per CDR3 protein. Among 450,000 to 550,000 distinct CDR3 sequences listed, about 25% were seen once. With respect to this clonotype: Antigen specificity is unknown.

The V gene's germline CDR1 is SGHRS and CDR2 YFSETQ. Trimming stripped 0 bases from V and 4 bases from J, with 11 bases between. CDR3 length equals 14 residues. The clonotype originates from a man between 45 and 60 years old who received an inactivated influenza vaccine. V and J are TRBV5-1 and TRBJ2-7; a possible D gene is TRBD2 (6 bases). Specimen: CD4+ T cells sorted from PBMCs, collected 5 days after vaccination. The CDR3 sequence is CASSLVSGKYEQYF. DNA for the CDR3: TGCGCCAGCAGCTTGGTTAGCGGAAAATACGAGCAGTACTTC.